This T cell receptor (beta chain) was profiled in a study of cytomegalovirus exposure and HLA in healthy donors. Deletions cut 0 bases from V and 0 bases from J, with 9 bases between. Germline CDR1 LNHDA, CDR2 SQIVND (reference sequence). The CDR3 covers 17 residues. Use of 60 Vbeta and 13 Jbeta primers characterized the PCR. Clones were sequenced by immunoSEQ multiplex PCR, and TCRdb holds only the in-frame ones, with some missing. The sample carries 150,000 to 200,000 clones, 70% to 90% recorded once. Specimen: PBMCs. The chain links TRBV19 to TRBJ1-6; D gene uncertain. This receptor was identified in a man aged 18 to 30 in good health and CMV-seropositive. In nucleotides, the CDR3 is TGTGCCAGTAGTATAGAGTTAACTAGCTCCTATAATTCACCCCTCCACTTT. It is translated as CASSIELTSSYNSPLHF.